This TCR beta chain was retrieved from a study of cytomegalovirus exposure and HLA in healthy donors. Study results and limitations: When analyzed later, the rates of TCR association showed variation by HLA locus, with DRB1 the most and HLA-C the fewest.

The PCR had 60 Vbeta and 13 Jbeta primers. Sequenced by immunoSEQ multiplex PCR; TCRdb stores in-frame clones only, minus some. The table has tens of thousands of clones, more than 75% seen once. Trimming took off 3 bases at V and 2 bases at J, with 8 bases between the two ends. The germline V gene encodes CDR1 SNHLY and CDR2 FYNNEI. This CDR3 spans 13 amino acids. About this clone itself: Antigen specificity is unknown.

The specimen sequenced was PBMCs. The V call is TRBV2, the J call TRBJ2-7, with no clear D. The source is a human donor in good health. CDR3 sequence (DNA): TGTGCCAGCAGTGACACTGTACCCTACGAGCAGTACTTC. Amino acids: CASSDTVPYEQYF.